This T cell receptor (beta chain) appears in the sequencing data of a study of T cells in Graves' hyperthyroidism and ophthalmopathy. Study overall: Blood was drawn when the patient was first diagnosed and still untreated. The study, taken as a whole, reports: Blood held most thyroid clonotypes expanded above 0.001 frequency.

Amplified TCR beta CDR3 regions came from RNA transcripts. A first-round RT-PCR of the TCR CDR3 used the HTBI primer set. TCRdb used MiXCR to reprocess the multiplex PCR reads, holding one entry per CDR3 protein. The table has 360,000 or so distinct CDR3 sequences, roughly 15% seen once; the top ten hold about 21%. Lactation, pregnancy, other autoimmune disease or uncontrolled infection led to exclusion of patients. Diagnosis rested on symptoms, serum thyroxine and TRAb, thyroid ultrasound, and orbital computed tomography. This clonotype was recorded at least ten times. Antigen: not known. The sample was blood. This sequence was found in an older woman with Graves' ophthalmopathy.

Here the CDR3 DNA reads TGCGCCAGCAGCGTGTTTTCAATGAACACTGAAGCTTTCTTT. It encodes CASSVFSMNTEAFF. The gene calls are TRBV5-1 and TRBJ1-1; D is unclear. V was clipped by 4 bases and J by 0 bases, with 10 bases between them. The CDR3 totals 14 residues. Germline CDR1 reads SGHRS; CDR2 reads YFSETQ. Supplemented by reference TRBV5-1 and TRBJ1-1, the full variable domain reads KAGVTQTPRYLIKTRGQQVTLSCSPISGHRSVSWYQQTPGQGLQFLFEYFSETQRNKGNFPGRFSGRQFSNSRSEMNVSTLELGDSALYLCASSVFSMNTEAFFGQGTRLTVV.